This TCR beta chain appears in the sequencing data of a study of early stage breast cancer tumors (dated by TCRdb to 2017 to 2019). For context, the study as a whole: Of the roughly 16 invasive breast tumors, 12 to 13 were found to be estrogen receptor-positive, progesterone receptor-positive and HER2-negative. Eight of the 12 ER+/PR+/HER2- tumors were invasive ductal carcinomas, while the other four were invasive lobular carcinomas. On average, each sample had roughly 10-fold read coverage. Across all samples, 2,500,000 or so templates representing around 1 million unique clonotypes were detected. Overall study results and their limits: Repertoires from blood and normal breast were more alike than repertoires from blood and tumor, and in about 90% of the 16 patients, comparing each tissue with blood separated tumor from normal. Because the cohort was small, analysis by tumor subtype was not possible. Roughly 2.5-fold higher T cell density and higher clonality were observed in tumors than in adjacent normal breast tissue. Chain pairing and functional markers such as CD4, CD8 and FOXP3 were missed by bulk genomic DNA sequencing of unsorted cells. Enriched TCRB sequences shared across patients were mostly commonly generated sequences, unlikely to play an important role in the tumor microenvironment.

Of note for this clone: Its antigen specificity is not known. Nothing much larger sits one base from this clone, and base qualities are not available.

The CDR3 goes from the cysteine to the phenylalanine over 15 residues. Only CDR3 DNA is held: 45 bases, read in frame from base 1. In the germline V gene, CDR1 corresponds to MNHNS and CDR2 to SASEGT. Trimming takes 7 bases off V and 10 bases off J; junction bases not matched to a gene: 9. Every sample was amplified as two independent genomic DNA replicates, using about 0.46 ug for blood and about 1.6 ug for tumor or normal breast. Following the manufacturer's instructions, the ImmunoSeq Intro kit was used to carry out TCRB sequencing on genomic DNA. For absolute quantification, the roughly 30-cycle multiplex PCR included proprietary primers along with spike-in control sequences. An 87-bp fragment spanning the CDR3 and flanking V and J genes was sequenced with single-end 150-bp reads. Each lane of an Illumina MiSeq using version 3.0 chemistry carried seven multiplexed samples, with two replicates per sample. As for the original processing: Raw data were processed by the vendor's proprietary pipeline, with both replicates merged into one result per sample. To define clonotypes, the study grouped productive rearrangements that shared the V-gene family, CDR3 amino acid sequence and J-gene segment. To compute clonality, the normalized Shannon entropy (Pielou evenness) of TCRB abundances was subtracted from 1. T cell density was estimated by dividing total templates by the number of input cells inferred from the DNA input amount. Recon with default parameters was used to estimate total repertoire diversity and clonality. Tumor-enriched clonotypes were defined as having over 0.1% abundance in tumor and at least 32-fold higher abundance than in normal breast. TCRdb carries this immuneACCESS record with in-frame sequences only. Its versions omit some clonotypes, under half of them owing to an unresolved V gene in the studies checked, with the rest unexplained. V and J calls and clone size are copied from that table; D and trimming were computed from the DNA. This sample has fewer than 90,000 clones in its table, and roughly 84% of those were observed once. The ten largest clones represent under 3.5% of the sample.

The study profiled bulk TCR beta-chain repertoires in matched peripheral blood, tumor and adjacent normal breast tissue taken from approximately 15 patients with early-stage breast cancer. Before surgery, about 5-10 mL of whole blood was collected into EDTA tubes and then processed within 2 hours. Peripheral blood mononuclear cells were isolated by Ficoll-Paque centrifugation in SepMate-50 tubes. PBMCs were cryopreserved in around 90% FBS with about 10% DMSO in aliquots of about 1.8 to 4 million cells and stored in liquid nitrogen. The Qiagen AllPrep DNA/RNA Mini kit was used for genomic DNA extraction.

The receptor comes from a person between 55 and 69 years old with breast cancer. The specimen sequenced was blood. The chain is encoded by TRBV6-1 joined to TRBJ2-1; 14 junctional bases match TRBD2. DNA sequence: TGTGCCAGCACGCAGACTAGCGGGGGGGCACAAGAGCAGTTCTTC. Protein translation: CASTQTSGGAQEQFF.